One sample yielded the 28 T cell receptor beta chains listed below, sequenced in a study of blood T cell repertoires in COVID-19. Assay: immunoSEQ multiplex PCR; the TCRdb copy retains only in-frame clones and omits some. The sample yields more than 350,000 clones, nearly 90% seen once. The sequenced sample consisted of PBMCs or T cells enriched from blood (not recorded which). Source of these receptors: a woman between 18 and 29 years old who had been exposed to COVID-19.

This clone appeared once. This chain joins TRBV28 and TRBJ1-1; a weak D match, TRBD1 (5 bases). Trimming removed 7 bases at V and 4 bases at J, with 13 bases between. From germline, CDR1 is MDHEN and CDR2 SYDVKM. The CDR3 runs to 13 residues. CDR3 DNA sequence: TGTGCCAGCATGGACACTCTTGGCACTGAAGCTTTCTTT. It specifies CASMDTLGTEAFF.

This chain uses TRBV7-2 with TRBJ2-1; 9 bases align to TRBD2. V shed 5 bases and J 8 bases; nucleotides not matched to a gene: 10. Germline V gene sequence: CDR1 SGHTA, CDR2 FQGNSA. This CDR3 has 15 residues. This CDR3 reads CASSGLGAGGHEQFF. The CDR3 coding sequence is TGTGCCAGCAGCGGTCTGGGAGCGGGAGGCCATGAGCAGTTCTTC.

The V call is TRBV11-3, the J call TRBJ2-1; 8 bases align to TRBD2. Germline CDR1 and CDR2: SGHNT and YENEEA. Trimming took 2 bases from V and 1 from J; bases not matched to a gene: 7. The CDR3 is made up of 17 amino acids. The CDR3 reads CASSLRVAGRSYNEQFF. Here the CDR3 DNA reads TGTGCCAGCAGCTTACGGGTAGCGGGGAGATCCTACAATGAGCAGTTCTTC.

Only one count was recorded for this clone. The CDR3 DNA reads TGCGCCAGCAGCCAAGACTCCGGGACAGGGTCTCGTCTCCCCTATGGCTACACCTTC. The encoded protein is CASSQDSGTGSRLPYGYTF. This chain connects TRBV4-3 to TRBJ1-2; TRBD1 matches 9 bases. CDR1 is LGHNA and CDR2 is YSLEER in the germline V gene. With 0 bases clipped from V and 4 bases from J, the junction kept 15 bases outside the gene matches. CDR3 length: 19 residues.

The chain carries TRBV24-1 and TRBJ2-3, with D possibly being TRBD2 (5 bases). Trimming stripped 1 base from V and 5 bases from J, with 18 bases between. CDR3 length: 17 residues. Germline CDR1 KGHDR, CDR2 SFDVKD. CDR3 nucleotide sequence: TGTGCCACCAGTGATTTAGGTTCTCCACGGGGTGGAGATACGCAGTATTTT. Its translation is CATSDLGSPRGGDTQYF.

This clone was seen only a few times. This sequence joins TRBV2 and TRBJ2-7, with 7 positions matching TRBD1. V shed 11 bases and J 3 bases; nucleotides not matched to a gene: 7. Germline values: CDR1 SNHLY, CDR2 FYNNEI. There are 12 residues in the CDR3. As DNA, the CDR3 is TGTGCCGCCCGGGACAGCTACTACGAGCAGTACTTC. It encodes CAARDSYYEQYF.

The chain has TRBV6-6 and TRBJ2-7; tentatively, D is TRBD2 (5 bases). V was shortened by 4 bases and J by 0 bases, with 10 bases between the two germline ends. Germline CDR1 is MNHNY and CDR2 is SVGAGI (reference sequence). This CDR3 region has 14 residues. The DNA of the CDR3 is TGTGCCAGCAGTTCCTATCGGGGCTCCTACGAGCAGTACTTC. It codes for CASSSYRGSYEQYF.

CDR3 sequence: CASSSQLKGWGPLNTEAFF. The CDR3 DNA reads TGTGCCAGCAGCTCCCAACTCAAGGGGTGGGGTCCCTTGAACACTGAAGCTTTCTTT. This sequence joins TRBV11-2 and TRBJ1-1, with a weak D call TRBD1 (5 bases). Trimming took 4 bases from V and 0 from J, leaving 24 bases between them. This CDR3 contains 19 residues. CDR1 SGHAT and CDR2 FQNNGV come from the germline V gene.

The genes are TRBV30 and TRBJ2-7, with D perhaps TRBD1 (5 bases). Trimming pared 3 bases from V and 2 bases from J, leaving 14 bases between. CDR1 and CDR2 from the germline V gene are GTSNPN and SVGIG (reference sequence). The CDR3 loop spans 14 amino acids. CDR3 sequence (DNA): TGTGCCTGGAGCCAAGCAGGGATCCCCTACGAGCAGTACTTC. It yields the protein CAWSQAGIPYEQYF.

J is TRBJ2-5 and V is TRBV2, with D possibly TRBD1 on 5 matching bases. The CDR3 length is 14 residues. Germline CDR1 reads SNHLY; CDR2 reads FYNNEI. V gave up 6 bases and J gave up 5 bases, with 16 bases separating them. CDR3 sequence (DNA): TGTGCCAGCAGGTTGATGGGGCTCGGGGAGACCCAGTACTTC. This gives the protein CASRLMGLGETQYF. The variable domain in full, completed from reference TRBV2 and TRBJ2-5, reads EPEVTQTPSHQVTQMGQEVILRCVPISNHLYFYWYRQILGQKVEFLVSFYNNEISEKSEIFDDQFSVERPDGSNFTLKIRSTKLEDSAMYFCASRLMGLGETQYFGPGTRLLVL.

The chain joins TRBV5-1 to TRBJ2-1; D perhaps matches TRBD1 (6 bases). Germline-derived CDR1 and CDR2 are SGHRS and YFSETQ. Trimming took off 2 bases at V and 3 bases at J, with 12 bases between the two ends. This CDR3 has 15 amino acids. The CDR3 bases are TGCGCCAGCAGCTTACAGGGTTTTAACTACAATGAGCAGTTCTTC. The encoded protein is CASSLQGFNYNEQFF.

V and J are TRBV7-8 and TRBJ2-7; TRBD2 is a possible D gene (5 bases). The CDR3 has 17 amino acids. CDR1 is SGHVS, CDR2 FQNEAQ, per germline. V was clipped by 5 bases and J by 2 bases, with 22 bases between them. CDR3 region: CASSLSVDLEVPYEQYF. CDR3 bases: TGTGCCAGCAGCCTATCGGTGGACTTAGAGGTTCCCTACGAGCAGTACTTC.

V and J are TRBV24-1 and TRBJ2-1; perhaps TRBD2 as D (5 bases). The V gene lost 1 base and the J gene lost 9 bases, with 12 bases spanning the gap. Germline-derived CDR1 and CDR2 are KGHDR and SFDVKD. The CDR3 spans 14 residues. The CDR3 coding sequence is TGTGCCACCAGTGATTTTTCCGGGATCGGTGAGCAGTTCTTC. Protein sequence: CATSDFSGIGEQFF.

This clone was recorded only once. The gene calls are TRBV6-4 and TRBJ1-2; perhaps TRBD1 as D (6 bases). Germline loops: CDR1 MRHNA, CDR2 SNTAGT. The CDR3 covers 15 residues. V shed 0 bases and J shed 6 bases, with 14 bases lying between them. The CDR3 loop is CASSDSFWGRDGYTF. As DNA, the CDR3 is TGTGCCAGCAGTGACTCGTTCTGGGGGCGGGATGGCTACACCTTC.

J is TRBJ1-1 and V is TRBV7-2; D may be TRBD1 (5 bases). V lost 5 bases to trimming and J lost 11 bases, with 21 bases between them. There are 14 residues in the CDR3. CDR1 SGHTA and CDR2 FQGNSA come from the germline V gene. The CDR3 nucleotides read TGTGCCAGCAGCCCCCCGGACACTGTAGTAGGGGCTTTCTTT. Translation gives CASSPPDTVVGAFF.

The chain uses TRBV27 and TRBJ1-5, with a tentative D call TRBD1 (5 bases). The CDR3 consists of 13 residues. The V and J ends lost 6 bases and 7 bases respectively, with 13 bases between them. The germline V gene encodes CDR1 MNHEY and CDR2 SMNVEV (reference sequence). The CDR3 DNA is TGTGCCAGCAGGGGGGGGGTAGGGCAGCCCCAGCATTTT. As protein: CASRGGVGQPQHF.

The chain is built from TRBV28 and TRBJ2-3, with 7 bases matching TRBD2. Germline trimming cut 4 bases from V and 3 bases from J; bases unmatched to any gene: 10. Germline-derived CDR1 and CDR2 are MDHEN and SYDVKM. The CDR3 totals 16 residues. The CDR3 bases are TGTGCCAGCAGTTCCAACCGCGGGGGTGGGACAGATACGCAGTATTTT. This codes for CASSSNRGGGTDTQYF.

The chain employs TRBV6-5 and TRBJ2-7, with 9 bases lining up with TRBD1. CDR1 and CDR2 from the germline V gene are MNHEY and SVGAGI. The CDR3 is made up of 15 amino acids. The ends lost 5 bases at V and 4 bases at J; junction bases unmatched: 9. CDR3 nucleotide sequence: TGTGCCAGCAGTAACCTGGACAGGGGCAGTTACGAGCAGTACTTC. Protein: CASSNLDRGSYEQYF.

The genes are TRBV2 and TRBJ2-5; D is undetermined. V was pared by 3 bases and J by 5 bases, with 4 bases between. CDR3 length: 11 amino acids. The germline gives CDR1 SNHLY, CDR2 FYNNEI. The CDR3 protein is CASSDSETQYF. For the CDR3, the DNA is TGTGCCAGCAGTGATTCGGAGACCCAGTACTTC.

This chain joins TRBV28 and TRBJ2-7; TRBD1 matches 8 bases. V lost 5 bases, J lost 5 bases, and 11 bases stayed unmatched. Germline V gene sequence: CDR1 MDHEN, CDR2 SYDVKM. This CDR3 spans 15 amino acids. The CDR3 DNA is TGTGCCAGCAGTCCCTTCGGCAGGGGGCGGAACGAGCAGTACTTC. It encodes CASSPFGRGRNEQYF.

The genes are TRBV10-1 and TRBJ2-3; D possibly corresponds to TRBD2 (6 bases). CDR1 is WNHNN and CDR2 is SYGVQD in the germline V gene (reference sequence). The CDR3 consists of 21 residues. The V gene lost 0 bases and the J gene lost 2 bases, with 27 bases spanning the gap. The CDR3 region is CASSESKVGPAGKKNTDTQYF. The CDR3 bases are TGCGCCAGCAGTGAGTCGAAGGTGGGTCCGGCGGGAAAGAAGAACACAGATACGCAGTATTTT.

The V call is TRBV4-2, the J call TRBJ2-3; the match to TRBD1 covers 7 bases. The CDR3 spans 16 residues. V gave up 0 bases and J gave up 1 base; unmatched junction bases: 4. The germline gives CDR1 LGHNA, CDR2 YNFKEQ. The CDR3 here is CASSQDPGQGTDTQYF. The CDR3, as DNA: TGTGCCAGCAGCCAAGACCCCGGACAGGGCACAGATACGCAGTATTTT.

In DNA form, the CDR3 reads TGCGCCAGCAGGCCAAATAGGGGAATCGGAGGGAGCTACCGCAATGAGCAGTTCTTC. Its protein is CASRPNRGIGGSYRNEQFF. J is TRBJ2-1 and V is TRBV4-1, with D possibly matching TRBD2 (6 bases). The CDR3 is 19 residues long. The germline CDR1 and CDR2 sequences are MGHRA and YSYEKL. Trimming stripped 6 bases from V and 6 bases from J, with 30 bases between.

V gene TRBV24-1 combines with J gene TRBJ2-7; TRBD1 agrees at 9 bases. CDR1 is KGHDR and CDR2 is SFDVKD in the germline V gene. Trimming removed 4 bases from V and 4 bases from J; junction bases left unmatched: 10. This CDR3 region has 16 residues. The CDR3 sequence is CATSDGVGDRVYEQYF. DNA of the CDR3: TGTGCCACCAGTGACGGGGTCGGGGACAGGGTGTACGAGCAGTACTTC.

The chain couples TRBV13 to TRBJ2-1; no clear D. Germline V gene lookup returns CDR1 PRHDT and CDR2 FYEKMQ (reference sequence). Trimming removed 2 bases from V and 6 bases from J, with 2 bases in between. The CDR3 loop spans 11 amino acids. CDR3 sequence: CASSLRNEQFF. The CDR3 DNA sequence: TGTGCCAGCAGCTTACGCAATGAGCAGTTCTTC.

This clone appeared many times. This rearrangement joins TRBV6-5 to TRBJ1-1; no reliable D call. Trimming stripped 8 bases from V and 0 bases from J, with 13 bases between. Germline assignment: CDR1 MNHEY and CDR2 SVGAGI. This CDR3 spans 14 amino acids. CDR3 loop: CASLQGVLNTEAFF. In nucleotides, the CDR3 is TGTGCCAGCCTACAAGGAGTACTGAACACTGAAGCTTTCTTT.

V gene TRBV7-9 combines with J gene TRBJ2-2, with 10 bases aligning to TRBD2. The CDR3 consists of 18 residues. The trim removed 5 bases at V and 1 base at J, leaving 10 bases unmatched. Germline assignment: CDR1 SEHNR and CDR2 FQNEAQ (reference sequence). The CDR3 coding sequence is TGTGCCAGCAGCCCGCGACTAGCGGGCCATCTGAACACCGGGGAGCTGTTTTTT. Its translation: CASSPRLAGHLNTGELFF.

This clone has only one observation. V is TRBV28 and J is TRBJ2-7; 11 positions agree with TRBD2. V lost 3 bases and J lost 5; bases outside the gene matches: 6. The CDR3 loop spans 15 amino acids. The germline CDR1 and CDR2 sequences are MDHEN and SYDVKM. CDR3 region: CASSFIAGGKNEQYF. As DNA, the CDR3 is TGTGCCAGCAGTTTCATAGCGGGGGGGAAGAACGAGCAGTACTTC.